The 27 T cell receptor beta chains listed next were all sequenced from one sample in a study of cytotoxic CD8 clonotypes in ibrutinib-treated CLL. Using immunoSEQ multiplex PCR, the repertoire was profiled, and TCRdb retains in-frame clones only, with some absent. The data show under 75,000 clones, approximately 71% seen once. Sequences were derived from PBMCs, sampled after 12 months of ibrutinib treatment. These TCRs come from a human donor with chronic lymphocytic leukemia.

This clone appeared a few times. The chain employs TRBV5-1 and TRBJ1-3, with D hard to call. The CDR3 contains 17 residues. Trimming took 4 bases from V and 0 from J, leaving 17 bases between them. Germline-derived CDR1 and CDR2 are SGHRS and YFSETQ. In nucleotides, the CDR3 is TGCGCCAGCAGCCCGAGGAATGCGTACTTCTCTGGAAACACCATATATTTT. Its translation: CASSPRNAYFSGNTIYF.

This sequence joins TRBV25-1 and TRBJ2-5; perhaps TRBD2 as D (6 bases). Between the trimmed V and J ends, which lost 6 bases and 10 bases, there was a span of 21 bases. Germline values: CDR1 MGHDK, CDR2 SYGVNS. The length of the CDR3 is 14 residues. CDR3 amino acids: CASSPPGGSGIQYF. For the CDR3, the DNA is TGTGCCAGCAGCCCCCCCGGGGGATCGGGGATCCAGTACTTC.

The rearrangement links TRBV4-1 to TRBJ2-5; tentatively, D is TRBD2 (6 bases). CDR3 length: 14 amino acids. Trimming removed 6 bases from V and 7 bases from J, with 18 bases in between. Germline loops: CDR1 MGHRA, CDR2 YSYEKL. DNA for the CDR3: TGCGCCAGCAGAGGAAACCGGGACTTGGGGACCCAGTACTTC. As protein: CASRGNRDLGTQYF.

The chain is built from TRBV28 and TRBJ2-7, with 10 bases identical to TRBD2. CDR3 length equals 15 residues. Germline V gene data show CDR1 as MDHEN and CDR2 as SYDVKM. The ends lost 5 bases at V and 3 bases at J; junction bases unmatched: 7. Here the CDR3 DNA reads TGTGCCAGCAGTGCACCGGGACTAGCGATCTACGAGCAGTACTTC. Amino acid sequence: CASSAPGLAIYEQYF.

The chain links TRBV7-9 to TRBJ2-2, with a possible D match to TRBD1 (5 bases). The CDR3 runs 15 residues. Deletions cut 6 bases from V and 3 bases from J, with 14 bases between. Germline V lookup: CDR1 SEHNR, CDR2 FQNEAQ (reference sequence). CDR3 coding DNA: TGTGCCAGCAGACATGACAGCATCTACACCGGGGAGCTGTTTTTT. Its translation: CASRHDSIYTGELFF.

CDR3 in amino acids: CASSVRTGQGNYGYTF. In nucleotides, the CDR3 is TGTGCCAGCAGTGTTCGAACGGGACAGGGTAACTATGGCTACACCTTC. J is TRBJ1-2 and V is TRBV6-1; 9 positions match TRBD1. The CDR3 sequence is 16 residues long. The germline CDR1 and CDR2 sequences are MNHNS and SASEGT. V lost 4 bases, J lost 1 base, and 7 bases stayed unmatched.

At least ten counts were recorded for this clone. CDR3 in DNA: TGTGCCAGCAGGACAGGGAAGGTCAATGAGCAGTTCTTC. Residues: CASRTGKVNEQFF. This chain connects TRBV2 to TRBJ2-1; 7 bases match TRBD1. Germline V gives CDR1 SNHLY, CDR2 FYNNEI. This CDR3 has 13 amino acids. V dropped 6 bases and J dropped 6; count of bases not matched to a gene: 5.

This clone was found a few times. The chain carries TRBV30 and TRBJ1-2, with 7 bases aligning to TRBD1. Germline values: CDR1 GTSNPN, CDR2 SVGIG (reference sequence). Unmatched junction bases numbered 18, after V lost 4 bases and J lost 4 bases. The CDR3 consists of 17 residues. CDR3 in DNA: TGTGCCTGGATCATAGGGGGGACCAGACAGGGAGGCTATGGCTACACCTTC. Translating it yields CAWIIGGTRQGGYGYTF.

The sample holds a few counts of this clone. The V call is TRBV7-9, the J call TRBJ2-1, with 7 bases identical to TRBD1. The CDR3 spans 13 residues. CDR1 is SEHNR, CDR2 FQNEAQ, per germline (reference sequence). Trimming removed 1 base from V and 9 bases from J; junction bases left unmatched: 3. The CDR3 protein is CASSLGQGSEQFF. DNA of the CDR3: TGTGCCAGCAGCTTAGGACAGGGTAGTGAGCAGTTCTTC.

The chain combines TRBV14 with TRBJ2-1, with unresolved D. V was trimmed by 1 base and J by 0 bases, leaving 4 bases between them. The germline CDR1 and CDR2 sequences are SGHDN and FVKESK. CDR3 size: 14 residues. Here the CDR3 reads CASSQAFSYNEQFF. DNA of the CDR3: TGTGCCAGCAGCCAAGCGTTCTCCTACAATGAGCAGTTCTTC.

V usage is TRBV5-4 and J usage is TRBJ2-3; 7 nucleotides line up with TRBD2. V lost 0 bases and J lost 4; bases outside the gene matches: 8. CDR1 and CDR2 (germline): SGHNT, YYREEE (reference sequence). There are 16 residues in the CDR3. The CDR3 DNA sequence: TGTGCCAGCAGCTTGGCCGTGGGAGGGACGGCAGATACGCAGTATTTT. As protein: CASSLAVGGTADTQYF.

The chain joins TRBV2 to TRBJ2-3, with D possibly matching TRBD2 (6 bases). CDR1 is SNHLY and CDR2 is FYNNEI in the germline V gene. CDR3 size: 13 residues. V was shortened by 7 bases and J by 1 base, with 9 bases between the two germline ends. In DNA, the CDR3 is TGTGCCAGCACTAGCGAACGCACAGATACGCAGTATTTT. This gives the protein CASTSERTDTQYF.

The rearrangement uses TRBV30 and TRBJ2-5; D is possibly TRBD1 (6 bases). This CDR3 is built from 13 residues. V lost 1 base and J lost 3, with 9 bases in between. Germline V lookup: CDR1 GTSNPN, CDR2 SVGIG (reference sequence). The CDR3 protein is CAWSAGVEETQYF. The CDR3 DNA reads TGTGCCTGGAGTGCAGGGGTGGAAGAGACCCAGTACTTC.

The genes are TRBV5-1 and TRBJ2-5, with TRBD2 identical over 10 bases. The germline gives CDR1 SGHRS, CDR2 YFSETQ. The trim removed 0 bases at V and 5 bases at J, leaving 1 base unmatched. The CDR3 loop spans 14 amino acids. The CDR3 reads CASSLELAGETQYF. Written as DNA, the CDR3 is TGCGCCAGCAGCTTGGAACTAGCGGGGGAGACCCAGTACTTC. The whole variable domain, filled in from reference TRBV5-1 and TRBJ2-5, reads KAGVTQTPRYLIKTRGQQVTLSCSPISGHRSVSWYQQTPGQGLQFLFEYFSETQRNKGNFPGRFSGRQFSNSRSEMNVSTLELGDSALYLCASSLELAGETQYFGPGTRLLVL.

This clone was counted once. This chain links TRBV28 with TRBJ2-5, with D perhaps TRBD2 (6 bases). From germline, CDR1 is MDHEN and CDR2 SYDVKM. The CDR3 sequence is 17 residues long. The ends were cut back, 2 bases at V and 1 base at J, with 17 bases in the middle. The CDR3 DNA follows: TGTGCCAGCAGTTTAGTCGGAGGGAACGGAGTCCAAGAGACCCAGTACTTC. Amino acid sequence: CASSLVGGNGVQETQYF.

This clone was seen more than once but under ten times. The rearrangement links TRBV7-8 to TRBJ1-2; D is perhaps TRBD1 (6 bases). V was cut by 4 bases and J by 8 bases, with 20 bases left in between. CDR1 is SGHVS, CDR2 FQNEAQ, per germline. The CDR3 consists of 15 residues. This CDR3 is CASSSLEGGLVGYTF. CDR3 nucleotide sequence: TGTGCCAGCAGCTCCCTAGAGGGGGGACTTGTCGGCTACACCTTC.

The chain links TRBV15 to TRBJ2-3; TRBD2 aligns across 7 bases. Losses at the gene ends were 8 bases for V and 4 bases for J; bases not matched to a gene: 6. Germline values: CDR1 LNHNV, CDR2 YYDKDF (reference sequence). The CDR3 spans 13 residues. The CDR3 sequence: CATERGESDTQYF. As DNA, the CDR3 is TGTGCCACCGAGCGGGGAGAATCAGATACGCAGTATTTT.

The chain combines TRBV7-9 with TRBJ2-5; TRBD1 matches 7 bases. Germline CDR1 SEHNR, CDR2 FQNEAQ (reference sequence). This CDR3 is 15 amino acids long. The trim removed 4 bases at V and 5 bases at J, leaving 10 bases unmatched. The CDR3 nucleotides read TGTGCCAGCAGCTCCCAGGGACAGTGGGAGGAGACCCAGTACTTC. Translation gives CASSSQGQWEETQYF.

J is TRBJ2-3 and V is TRBV7-2; 10 bases map to TRBD2. This CDR3 has 14 residues. Trimming cost V 6 bases and J 2 bases; bases outside gene matches: 2. Germline-derived CDR1 and CDR2 are SGHTA and FQGNSA. CDR3 sequence: CASSGLAATDTQYF. As DNA, the CDR3 is TGTGCCAGCAGTGGACTAGCGGCCACAGATACGCAGTATTTT.

This chain connects TRBV5-4 to TRBJ2-1, with D unresolved. The CDR3 has 15 amino acids. Trimming stripped 0 bases from V and 6 bases from J, with 13 bases between. CDR1 and CDR2 from the germline V gene are SGHNT and YYREEE (reference sequence). The chain's CDR3 is CASSLGAKPSNEQFF. As DNA, the CDR3 is TGTGCCAGCAGCTTGGGGGCAAAACCGTCCAATGAGCAGTTCTTC.

V gene TRBV29-1 combines with J gene TRBJ2-7; 7 nucleotides align to TRBD2. CDR1 and CDR2 (germline): SQVTM, ANQGSEA. V was pared by 3 bases and J by 1 base, with 12 bases of the junction left unmatched. This CDR3 has 16 residues. The CDR3 here is CSVESAAGAGSYEQYF. The DNA of the CDR3 is TGCAGCGTTGAGTCCGCGGCGGGAGCGGGTTCCTACGAGCAGTACTTC.

This clone was observed a few times. The chain joins TRBV5-1 to TRBJ2-7; D unclear. CDR3 length: 13 residues. Deletions cut 0 bases from V and 1 base from J, with 5 bases between. The germline V gene encodes CDR1 SGHRS and CDR2 YFSETQ. CDR3 in amino acids: CASSLGSSYEQYF. The CDR3 bases are TGCGCCAGCAGCTTGGGGAGTTCCTACGAGCAGTACTTC.

This clone was counted between two and nine times. DNA for the CDR3: TGTGCCAGTAGTATTTTTCGTAGCGGGAGGCCCGGGGAGCTGTTTTTT. Amino acids: CASSIFRSGRPGELFF. The chain is built from TRBV19 and TRBJ2-2; 10 bases map to TRBD2. This CDR3 has 16 residues. Germline values: CDR1 LNHDA, CDR2 SQIVND (reference sequence). The V segment lost 3 bases and the J segment 6 bases; nucleotides outside the gene matches: 7.

The chain uses TRBV18 and TRBJ2-7, with 7 bases fitting TRBD2. The CDR3 is 14 amino acids. CDR1 and CDR2 (germline): KGHSH, LQKENI. V lost 3 bases to trimming and J lost 3 bases; unmatched junction nucleotides: 5. The CDR3 DNA is TGTGCCAGCTCACCTGGGACGGGGGGCTACGAGCAGTACTTC. It yields the protein CASSPGTGGYEQYF.

The chain is built from TRBV6-1 and TRBJ2-2; D unclear. The CDR3 loop spans 14 amino acids. CDR1 is MNHNS and CDR2 is SASEGT in the germline V gene. The V end lost 5 bases, the J end lost 6 bases, and 13 bases lay between the germline ends. The CDR3 DNA reads TGTGCCAGCAGTCCCCTAGTGGATCCCGGGGAGCTGTTTTTT. Translated: CASSPLVDPGELFF.

This clone was seen a single time. This chain uses TRBV9 with TRBJ1-4; D is undetermined. This CDR3 is 15 amino acids long. Germline assignment: CDR1 SGDLS and CDR2 YYNGEE. V was trimmed by 3 bases and J by 5 bases, leaving 14 bases between them. The CDR3 protein is CASSGGRALNEKLFF. CDR3 in DNA: TGTGCCAGCAGCGGCGGGAGGGCCTTAAATGAAAAACTGTTTTTT. Variable domain in full (rest from reference TRBV9 and TRBJ1-4): DSGVTQTPKHLITATGQRVTLRCSPRSGDLSVYWYQQSLDQGLQFLIQYYNGEERAKGNILERFSAQQFPDLHSELNLSSLELGDSALYFCASSGGRALNEKLFFGSGTQLSVL.

This clone was detected only a few times. The rearrangement uses TRBV7-6 and TRBJ1-1; D gene ambiguous. Trimming pared 7 bases from V and 1 base from J, leaving 10 bases between. Germline-derived CDR1 and CDR2 are SGHVS and FNYEAQ. The CDR3 has 13 residues. The CDR3 nucleotides are TGTGCCAGCACCCTCCGGCGGAACACTGAAGCTTTCTTT. As protein: CASTLRRNTEAFF.